This entry features one TCR beta chain sequence. Its antigen is not known. Libraries were prepared by immunoSEQ multiplex PCR; TCRdb keeps only in-frame clonotypes and omits some of them. Of roughly 77,000 clones in the sample, 92% were seen once. The data were taken from a study of OX40 agonist ivuxolimab in advanced cancers. About the study: Dosing consisted of intravenous ivuxolimab at 0.01 to 10 mg/kg every 2 weeks. Checkpoint inhibitors had been given previously to under 50% of patients. The study enrolled dose-escalation patients with hepatocellular carcinoma, melanoma, renal cell or head and neck cancer. Study conclusions and caveats: Expansion of clones was among the lowest in partial responders at 0.1-3.0 mg/kg.

The receptor was derived from an adult with an advanced solid tumor such as melanoma, head and neck, liver or kidney cancer. The source material was CD4+ or CD8+ T cells sorted from blood, sampled in a trial of the OX40 agonist ivuxolimab.

For the CDR3, the DNA is TGTGCCAGCAGCTTCGGGGGACAGGGGAACACTGAAGCTTTCTTT. Its translation is CASSFGGQGNTEAFF. The rearrangement uses TRBV7-2 and TRBJ1-1; TRBD1 agrees at 9 bases. The V and J ends lost 3 bases and 1 base, in that order; junction bases with no gene match: 3. CDR3 size: 15 residues. The germline V gene has CDR1 SGHTA and CDR2 FQGNSA.